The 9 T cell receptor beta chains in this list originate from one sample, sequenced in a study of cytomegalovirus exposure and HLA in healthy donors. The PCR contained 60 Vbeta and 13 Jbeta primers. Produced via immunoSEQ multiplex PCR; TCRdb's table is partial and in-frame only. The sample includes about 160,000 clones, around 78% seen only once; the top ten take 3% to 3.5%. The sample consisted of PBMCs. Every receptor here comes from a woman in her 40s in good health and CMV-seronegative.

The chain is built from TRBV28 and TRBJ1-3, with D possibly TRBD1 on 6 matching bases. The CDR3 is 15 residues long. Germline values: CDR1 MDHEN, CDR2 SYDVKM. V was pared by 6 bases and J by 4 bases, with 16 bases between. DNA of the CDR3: TGTGCCAGCAGAAAGGACAGAAACTCAGGAAACACCATATATTTT. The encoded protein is CASRKDRNSGNTIYF.

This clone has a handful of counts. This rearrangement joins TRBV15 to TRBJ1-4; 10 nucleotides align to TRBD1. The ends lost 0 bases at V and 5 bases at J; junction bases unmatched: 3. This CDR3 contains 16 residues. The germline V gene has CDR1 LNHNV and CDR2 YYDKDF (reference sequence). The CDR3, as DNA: TGTGCCACCAGCAGAGATGGGGACAGGGGAAATGAAAAACTGTTTTTT. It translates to CATSRDGDRGNEKLFF.

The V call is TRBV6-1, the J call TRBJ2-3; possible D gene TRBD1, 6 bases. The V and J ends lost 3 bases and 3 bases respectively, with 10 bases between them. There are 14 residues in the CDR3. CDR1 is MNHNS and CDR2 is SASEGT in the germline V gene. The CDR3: CASSDFTGTDTQYF. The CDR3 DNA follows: TGTGCCAGCAGTGATTTCACAGGGACAGATACGCAGTATTTT.

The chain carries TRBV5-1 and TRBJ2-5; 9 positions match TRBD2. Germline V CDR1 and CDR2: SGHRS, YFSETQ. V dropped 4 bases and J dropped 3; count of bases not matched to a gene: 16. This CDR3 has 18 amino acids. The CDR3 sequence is CASSATGGGGRVKETQYF. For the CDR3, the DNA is TGCGCCAGCAGCGCCACCGGCGGGGGGGGACGGGTAAAAGAGACCCAGTACTTC.

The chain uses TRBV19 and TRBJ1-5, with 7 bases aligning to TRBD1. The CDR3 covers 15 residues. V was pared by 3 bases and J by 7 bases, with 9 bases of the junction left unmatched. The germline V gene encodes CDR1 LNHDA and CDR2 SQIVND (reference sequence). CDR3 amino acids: CASSMLKGAVQPQHF. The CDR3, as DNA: TGTGCCAGTAGTATGTTGAAGGGGGCGGTCCAGCCCCAGCATTTT.

The DNA of the CDR3 is TGTGCCAGCAGTGAGGGACTAGCGGGGGGGCTTACGCAGTATTTT. Encoded protein: CASSEGLAGGLTQYF. The chain carries TRBV6-4 and TRBJ2-3, with 16 bases matching TRBD2. CDR3 length equals 15 residues. Trimming took 3 bases from V and 8 from J; bases not matched to a gene: 2. Germline CDR1 and CDR2: MRHNA and SNTAGT.

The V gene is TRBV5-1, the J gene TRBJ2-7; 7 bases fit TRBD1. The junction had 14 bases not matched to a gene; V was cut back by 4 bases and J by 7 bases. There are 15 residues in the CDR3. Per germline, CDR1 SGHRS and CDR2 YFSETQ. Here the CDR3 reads CASSVDRAPLGEQYF. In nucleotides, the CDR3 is TGCGCCAGCAGCGTAGACAGGGCTCCCCTCGGGGAGCAGTACTTC.

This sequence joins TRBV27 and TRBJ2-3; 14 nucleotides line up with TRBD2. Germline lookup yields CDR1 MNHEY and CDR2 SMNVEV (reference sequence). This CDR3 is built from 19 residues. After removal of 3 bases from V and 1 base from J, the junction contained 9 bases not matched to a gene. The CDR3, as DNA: TGTGCCAGCAGTTTTGTAGGACTAGCGGGGGGCCGGGGCACAGATACGCAGTATTTT. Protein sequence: CASSFVGLAGGRGTDTQYF.

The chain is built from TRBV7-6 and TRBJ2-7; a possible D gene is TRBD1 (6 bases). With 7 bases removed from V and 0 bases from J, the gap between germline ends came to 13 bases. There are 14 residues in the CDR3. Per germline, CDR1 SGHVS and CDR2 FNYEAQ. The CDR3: CASTALTGSYEQYF. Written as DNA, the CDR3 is TGTGCCAGCACCGCTTTGACAGGCTCCTACGAGCAGTACTTC. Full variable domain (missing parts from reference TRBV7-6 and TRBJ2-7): GAGVSQSPRYKVTKRGQDVALRCDPISGHVSLYWYRQALGQGPEFLTYFNYEAQQDKSGLPNDRFSAERPEGSISTLTIQRTEQRDSAMYRCASTALTGSYEQYFGPGTRLTVT.